This T cell receptor (beta chain) is from a study of blood T cell repertoires in COVID-19. Overall study context: COVID-19 samples from acute and convalescent phases originated in the United States, Italy and Spain. In each case, the material was cDNA or gDNA derived from T cells, B-cell-depleted T cells, or PBMCs.

Original analysis: How many nucleated cells were present was estimated from reference gene primer amplification. Generated by immunoSEQ multiplex PCR, the TCRdb table keeps only in-frame clones and is missing some. The DNA gave D and trimming, while V, J and clone size come from that table. The table records fewer than 75,000 clones, 70% to 85% of them present only once. This clone has just one count. CDR1 and CDR2 (germline): LNHDA, SQIVND (reference sequence). Trimming cost V 4 bases and J 8 bases; bases outside gene matches: 9. The CDR3 spans 14 residues. The TCR sequence derives from a human donor in a cohort sampled during active COVID-19. The chain employs TRBV19 and TRBJ1-2; 8 bases map to TRBD1. Sequences were obtained from peripheral blood. The CDR3 sequence: CASSRDRGLSGYTF. CDR3 bases: TGTGCCAGTAGTAGAGACAGGGGATTAAGCGGCTACACCTTC.